These 4 T cell receptor beta chains were all obtained from the same sample, sequenced in a study of control samples from healthy donors and cancer patients. Sequenced by immunoSEQ multiplex PCR; TCRdb stores in-frame clones only, minus some. The sample lists about 120,000 clones, more than 75% occurring once. What was sequenced was blood. The receptor source for this set is a woman in her 70s in good health.

This clone has only one observation. The chain combines TRBV6-6 with TRBJ1-3; D unclear. This CDR3 is 13 amino acids long. V was shortened by 6 bases and J by 0 bases, with 6 bases between the two germline ends. Germline V gives CDR1 MNHNY, CDR2 SVGAGI (reference sequence). CDR3 region: CASRGNSGNTIYF. Written as DNA, the CDR3 is TGTGCCAGCAGGGGGAACTCTGGAAACACCATATATTTT.

The chain has TRBV19 and TRBJ1-4, with 12 nucleotides matching TRBD1. The germline V gene has CDR1 LNHDA and CDR2 SQIVND (reference sequence). V lost 3 bases, J lost 7 bases, and 3 bases stayed unmatched. The CDR3 has 15 amino acids. CDR3 amino acids: CASSMGQGAREKLFF. CDR3 nucleotide sequence: TGTGCCAGTAGTATGGGACAGGGGGCGCGTGAAAAACTGTTTTTT.

The chain links TRBV6-6 to TRBJ2-7; D possibly corresponds to TRBD1 (6 bases). The CDR3 extends over 14 amino acids. V lost 2 bases and J lost 0, with 8 bases in between. Germline values: CDR1 MNHNY, CDR2 SVGAGI (reference sequence). DNA of the CDR3: TGTGCCAGCAGTTACCCGGGACACTCCTACGAGCAGTACTTC. This translates into CASSYPGHSYEQYF.

V and J are TRBV5-5 and TRBJ1-3; D is unresolved. The CDR3 has 15 amino acids. Germline V lookup: CDR1 SGHKS, CDR2 YYEKEE (reference sequence). Trimming shortened V by 5 bases and J by 0 bases, and 12 bases separated the two germline ends. CDR3 loop: CASSSIPSSGNTIYF. The CDR3 bases are TGTGCCAGCAGTTCCATACCGAGCTCTGGAAACACCATATATTTT.